These 22 T cell receptor beta chains originate from one sample sequenced in a study of blood T cells in healthy people across ages. The second PCR ran about 6 to 11 cycles with a sample-barcoded 5' primer and J-beta primers. TCRdb passed the 5' RACE reads through MiXCR, listing each CDR3 protein once. This sample carries just under 750,000 distinct CDR3 sequences, 20% to 25% of them seen once, and the ten largest clones take less than 25%. Sequencing was carried out using blood. These receptors were obtained from a man between 70 and 80 years old in good health.

The V call is TRBV6-5, the J call TRBJ1-6; a weak D match, TRBD1 (5 bases). The V and J ends lost 10 bases and 7 bases respectively, with 11 bases between them. The CDR3 is 12 residues long. Per germline, CDR1 MNHEY and CDR2 SVGAGI. CDR3 amino acids: CATSYRNSPLHF. Written as DNA, the CDR3 is TGTGCCACATCTTACAGGAATTCACCCCTCCACTTT.

This clonotype showed up many times. The rearrangement uses TRBV20-1 and TRBJ2-3, with 12 bases that match TRBD1. Looked up from germline, CDR1 is DFQATT and CDR2 is SNEGSKA (reference sequence). This CDR3 has 14 residues. Losses at the gene ends were 5 bases for V and 4 bases for J; bases not matched to a gene: 4. The CDR3 DNA reads TGCAGTGCTTCCGGGACAGGGGGCCCAGATACGCAGTATTTT. It translates to CSASGTGGPDTQYF.

This clonotype was seen only a few times. The chain couples TRBV19 to TRBJ2-7, with 9 bases fitting TRBD1. V dropped 6 bases and J dropped 1; count of bases not matched to a gene: 7. CDR1 is LNHDA and CDR2 is SQIVND in the germline V gene (reference sequence). This CDR3 contains 15 residues. The CDR3 DNA reads TGTGCCAGTAGGATGGGAGGACAGGGGTCCTACGAGCAGTACTTC. Amino acids: CASRMGGQGSYEQYF.

The J gene is TRBJ2-7, the V gene TRBV7-6; D is undetermined. Germline CDR1 and CDR2: SGHVS and FNYEAQ. CDR3 length: 15 residues. The V end lost 1 base, the J end lost 0 bases, and 10 bases lay between the germline ends. The CDR3 nucleotides are TGTGCCAGCAGCTTAGTAGGGAAAAGCTCCTACGAGCAGTACGTC. Its protein product is CASSLVGKSSYEQYV.

The chain carries TRBV6-2 or TRBV6-3 and TRBJ2-5, with TRBD2 matching 7 bases. Looked up from germline, CDR1 is MNHEY and CDR2 is SVGEGT. The trim removed 5 bases at V and 1 base at J, leaving 4 bases unmatched. This CDR3 region has 14 residues. CDR3 loop: CASSQLASQETQYF. DNA of the CDR3: TGTGCCAGCAGTCAACTAGCGAGCCAAGAGACCCAGTACTTC.

This clonotype was seen a few times. The J gene is TRBJ1-5, the V gene TRBV12-3 or TRBV12-4; D possibly corresponds to TRBD1 (6 bases). The V end lost 6 bases, the J end lost 0 bases, and 12 bases lay between the germline ends. This CDR3 comprises 15 residues. The CDR3 spells CASRRGTHSNQPQHF. The CDR3 DNA follows: TGTGCCAGCAGGAGGGGGACCCATAGCAATCAGCCCCAGCATTTT.

This chain uses TRBV20-1 with TRBJ2-7, with D uncertain. The CDR3 contains 13 residues. CDR1 is DFQATT and CDR2 is SNEGSKA in the germline V gene (reference sequence). The V and J ends lost 3 bases and 6 bases respectively, with 15 bases between them. CDR3: CSASKTGRTEQYF. CDR3 in DNA: TGCAGTGCTAGTAAGACTGGTCGAACCGAGCAGTACTTC.

The CDR3 nucleotides read TGCGCCAGCAGCTTGGTGGCTGACGGCCCCAACGAGCAGTACTTC. This sequence encodes CASSLVADGPNEQYF. The chain joins TRBV5-1 to TRBJ2-5; D not resolved. The closer fit of TRBJ2-7 to the DNA end suggests the J call may be wrong. The V gene's germline CDR1 is SGHRS and CDR2 YFSETQ. This CDR3 spans 15 amino acids.

This clonotype was counted between two and nine times. This chain links TRBV29-1 with TRBJ2-7; D remains ambiguous. Trimming left V 6 bases short and J 6 bases short, with 15 bases between. The CDR3 loop spans 12 amino acids. CDR1 SQVTM and CDR2 ANQGSEA come from the germline V gene. For the CDR3, the DNA is TGCAGCGTATTGACGGCCCTCCGCGAGCAGTACTTC. Amino acid sequence: CSVLTALREQYF.

The chain joins TRBV20-1 to TRBJ2-5; D is undetermined. The CDR3 extends over 12 amino acids. CDR1 and CDR2 (germline): DFQATT, SNEGSKA (reference sequence). The V gene lost 3 bases and the J gene lost 2 bases, with 7 bases spanning the gap. The CDR3 reads CSASRTQETQYF. CDR3 coding DNA: TGCAGTGCTAGCCGAACGCAAGAGACCCAGTACTTC.

This clonotype was picked up a small number of times. This rearrangement joins TRBV27 to TRBJ2-1, with a weak D call TRBD2 (6 bases). The J call may be incorrect, as the DNA end agrees better with TRBJ2-5. Germline V gene lookup returns CDR1 MNHEY and CDR2 SMNVEV (reference sequence). The CDR3 runs to 15 residues. DNA for the CDR3: TGTGCCAGCAGCTCGTTGTATGCGGGGCAGGAGACCCAGTACTTC. It translates to CASSSLYAGQETQYF.

A few counts support this clonotype. The chain carries TRBV7-9 and TRBJ1-6; D gene unclear. Between the trimmed V and J ends, which lost 1 base and 9 bases, there was a span of 4 bases. Germline V gene sequence: CDR1 SEHNR, CDR2 FQNEAQ (reference sequence). This CDR3 region has 12 residues. CDR3 sequence: CASSLDGSPLHF. The CDR3 nucleotides read TGTGCCAGCAGCTTAGACGGTTCACCCCTCCACTTT.

The CDR3 loop reads CSARDRAAGYTF. The CDR3 DNA follows: TGCAGTGCTAGAGACAGGGCCGCTGGCTACACCTTC. The chain combines TRBV20-1 with TRBJ1-2; possible D gene TRBD1, 5 bases. The V and J ends lost 0 bases and 7 bases respectively, with 9 bases between them. The CDR3 length is 12 residues. Germline V CDR1 and CDR2: DFQATT, SNEGSKA (reference sequence).

The chain recombines TRBV6-5 with TRBJ1-2, with D possibly TRBD1 on 6 matching bases. The V gene's germline CDR1 is MNHEY and CDR2 SVGAGI. The length of the CDR3 is 14 residues. V was trimmed by 10 bases and J by 5 bases, leaving 20 bases between them. CDR3 coding DNA: TGTGCCATTTGGACGGGACAAACACCTTATGGCTACACCTTC. Residues: CAIWTGQTPYGYTF.

V gene TRBV6-1 combines with J gene TRBJ1-4; possibly TRBD1 for D (5 bases). Trimming took off 6 bases at V and 7 bases at J, with 12 bases between the two ends. CDR1 and CDR2 (germline): MNHNS, SASEGT. The CDR3 is made up of 13 amino acids. The CDR3 loop reads CASSRVFGEKLFF. In nucleotides, the CDR3 is TGTGCCAGCAGCAGGGTTTTCGGTGAAAAACTGTTTTTT.

The rearrangement uses TRBV28 and TRBJ2-4; D is ambiguous. The germline V gene encodes CDR1 MDHEN and CDR2 SYDVKM. This CDR3 region has 13 residues. V gave up 5 bases and J gave up 7 bases, with 12 bases separating them. DNA of the CDR3: TGTGCCAGCAGTCTTGGACCACGCAACATTCAGTACTTC. Residues: CASSLGPRNIQYF. The complete variable domain, with remaining parts taken from reference TRBV28 and TRBJ2-4, reads DVKVTQSSRYLVKRTGEKVFLECVQDMDHENMFWYRQDPGLGLRLIYFSYDVKMKEKGDIPEGYSVSREKKERFSLILESASTNQTSMYLCASSLGPRNIQYFGAGTRLSVL.

The CDR3 DNA is TGTGCCAGCATACTGCTTCGGACAGGGCGAGGCGGGGCCAACGTCCTGACTTTC. Residues: CASILLRTGRGGANVLTF. The J gene is TRBJ2-6, the V gene TRBV6-1; 8 bases match TRBD1. The CDR3 loop spans 18 amino acids. With V trimmed by 7 bases and J by 4 bases, 15 bases remained unmatched. Germline CDR1 and CDR2: MNHNS and SASEGT.

This rearrangement joins TRBV20-1 to TRBJ2-5, with D possibly matching TRBD2 (5 bases). With the DNA end fitting TRBJ2-1 better, the J assignment may be wrong. CDR3 size: 13 residues. CDR1 is DFQATT, CDR2 SNEGSKA, per germline (reference sequence). CDR3 in DNA: TGCAGTGCTATAAGCGGACGGGTCAATGAGCAGTTCTTC. It yields the protein CSAISGRVNEQFF.

This clonotype was counted a few times. This chain uses TRBV7-8 with TRBJ1-4, with 10 bases identical to TRBD1. This CDR3 has 17 amino acids. After removal of 4 bases from V and 8 bases from J, the junction contained 13 bases not matched to a gene. Germline CDR1 and CDR2: SGHVS and FQNEAQ. The CDR3 loop is CASSSDRGLRTREKLFF. The CDR3 DNA sequence: TGTGCCAGCAGCTCCGACAGGGGGCTAAGGACCCGCGAAAAACTGTTTTTT.

This clonotype showed up just a few times. V is TRBV5-1 and J is TRBJ2-1; D not resolved. The CDR3 length is 12 residues. CDR1 is SGHRS, CDR2 YFSETQ, per germline. Trimming took off 0 bases at V and 8 bases at J, with 6 bases between the two ends. As DNA, the CDR3 is TGCGCCAGCAGCTTGGGTTCCTATGAGCAGTTCTTC. Residues: CASSLGSYEQFF.

The chain links TRBV25-1 to TRBJ2-5; 9 nucleotides agree with TRBD1. CDR1 MGHDK and CDR2 SYGVNS come from the germline V gene. V lost 8 bases, J lost 4 bases, and 17 bases stayed unmatched. The CDR3 has 17 amino acids. This chain's CDR3 is CASSTGGSLRGGETQYF. CDR3 nucleotides: TGTGCCAGCTCAACAGGGGGCTCTCTTCGTGGCGGAGAGACCCAGTACTTC.

This clonotype was found a few times. The CDR3 loop is CASSPRERTGAETQYF. The CDR3 coding sequence is TGTGCCAGCAGCCCCCGCGAAAGGACAGGGGCGGAGACCCAGTACTTC. V usage is TRBV7-2 and J usage is TRBJ2-5, with 9 bases matching TRBD1. V gave up 5 bases and J gave up 5 bases; unmatched junction bases: 12. CDR1 is SGHTA, CDR2 FQGNSA, per germline. The CDR3 has 16 amino acids.